This T cell receptor (beta chain) was identified in a study of shared clonotypes between healthy human individuals. Overall study results and limits: Larger estimated richness was generally seen in naive subsets than in memory subsets.

Regarding this clone: Antigen: not known.

Pooled CD45RO+ cells and CCR7-negative CD45RA+ TemRA cells made up CD8 memory. The V gene lost 5 bases and the J gene lost 6 bases, with 14 bases spanning the gap. This CDR3 has 14 residues. CDR1 SGHTA and CDR2 FQGNSA come from the germline V gene. Profiling relied on immunoSEQ multiplex PCR, and the TCRdb table lists in-frame clones only, not all of them. The profile covers roughly 720,000 clones, with 80% to 95% appearing a single time and more than 30% taken by the ten largest. The source is a man aged 18 to 29 in good health. Some clones in this sample may be carry-over from other donors' samples. V and J are TRBV7-2 and TRBJ2-1; possible D gene TRBD2, 6 bases. The sample taken for sequencing was memory CD8+ T cells from PBMCs. The subset denotes: CD45RO+ cells pooled with CCR7-negative TemRA cells. This CDR3 is CASSKRTISNEQFF. CDR3 DNA sequence: TGTGCCAGCAGCAAAAGGACTATAAGCAATGAGCAGTTCTTC. The full variable domain, completed using reference TRBV7-2 and TRBJ2-1, is GAGVSQSPSNKVTEKGKDVELRCDPISGHTALYWYRQSLGQGLEFLIYFQGNSAPDKSGLPSDRFSAERTGGSVSTLTIQRTQQEDSAVYLCASSKRTISNEQFFGPGTRLTVL.